This T cell receptor (beta chain) appears in the sequencing data of a study of T cells in Graves' hyperthyroidism and ophthalmopathy. In the study overall: Peripheral blood draws took place at initial diagnosis, ahead of any treatment.

This clonotype was counted at least ten times. Antigen specificity is unknown. With 0 bases clipped from V and 2 bases from J, the junction kept 3 bases outside the gene matches. The CDR3 covers 17 residues. Regarding the study as a whole: Most thyroid clonotypes with frequency above 0.001 were detected in blood.

RNA transcripts provided the source from which TCR beta CDR3 regions were amplified. Researchers ran a first-round RT-PCR on the TCR CDR3 using the HTBI primer set. MiXCR was run by TCRdb on the multiplex PCR reads, yielding one entry per CDR3 protein. Among under 300,000 distinct CDR3 sequences listed, 10% to 15% were seen once. The chain joins TRBV12-3 or TRBV12-4 to TRBJ2-7, with TRBD2 matching over 14 bases. The specimen was blood. The receptor's source is a woman in her 30s with Graves' hyperthyroidism that later progressed to Graves' ophthalmopathy. DNA of the CDR3: TGTGCCAGCAGTTTAGCGGGGACTAGCGGGAGTGCCTACGAGCAGTACTTC. Protein product: CASSLAGTSGSAYEQYF.